This T cell receptor beta chain was sequenced during a study of response to subunit inactivated influenza vaccine. Study observations and caveats: The authors offered the suggestion that each seasonal influenza vaccination recruits few new T cells.

Germline CDR1 SGHTA, CDR2 FQGNSA. The CDR3 totals 14 residues. The V and J ends lost 5 bases and 0 bases, in that order; junction bases with no gene match: 4. In its sample, this clonotype was seen many times. Its cognate antigen is unknown. MiXCR, run by TCRdb on the RT-PCR reads, gives a single entry per CDR3 protein. The sample carries hundreds of thousands of distinct CDR3 sequences, about a tenth recorded once. The sample was PBMCs from blood, taken about 40 days after vaccination. V and J are TRBV7-2 and TRBJ2-7, with 7 positions matching TRBD2. This clonotype originated in a man aged 50-60 years who received an inactivated influenza vaccine. In DNA form, the CDR3 reads TGTGCCAGCAGCCGCGGCGGGGGCTCCTACGAGCAGTACTTC. It yields the protein CASSRGGGSYEQYF.